Listed below are T cell receptor beta chains from one sample, sequenced in a study of OX40 agonist ivuxolimab in advanced cancers. The protocol was immunoSEQ multiplex PCR, while the TCRdb copy is restricted to in-frame clones and leaves out a portion. The repertoire includes around 62,000 clones, 89% of them detected once, and roughly an eighth sits in the top ten. The specimen comprised CD4+ or CD8+ T cells sorted from blood, sampled in a trial of the OX40 agonist ivuxolimab. These receptor sequences come from an adult with an advanced solid tumor such as melanoma, head and neck, liver or kidney cancer. Each CDR3 is given with its conserved first and last residue. Each record gives: J gene, D gene, V gene, clone size, CDR3 protein, CDR3 DNA. D genes are given only for firm matches. Part of the rows lack a size; the others show once, few, many or a class for expanded clones.

j_gene: TRBJ2-1; d_gene: TRBD2; v_gene: TRBV27; abundance: -; CDR3aa: CASKTGLAGVYSYNEQFF; CDR3nt: TGTGCCAGCAAAACAGGACTAGCGGGAGTATACTCCTACAATGAGCAGTTCTTC
j_gene: TRBJ2-3; d_gene: TRBD1; v_gene: TRBV7-8; abundance: -; CDR3aa: CASSLDITGGKYF; CDR3nt: TGTGCCAGCAGCTTGGACATAACAGGGGGCAAGTATTTT
j_gene: TRBJ1-1; d_gene: -; v_gene: TRBV7-9; abundance: -; CDR3aa: CASILGNTEAFF; CDR3nt: TGTGCCAGCATCTTGGGGAACACTGAAGCTTTCTTT
j_gene: TRBJ1-6; d_gene: -; v_gene: TRBV5-6; abundance: -; CDR3aa: CASSLGGRSPLHF; CDR3nt: TGTGCCAGCAGCTTAGGCGGAAGATCACCCCTCCACTTT
j_gene: TRBJ1-1; d_gene: TRBD1; v_gene: TRBV19; abundance: -; CDR3aa: CASSTGQGWEGTEAFF; CDR3nt: TGTGCCAGTAGTACGGGACAGGGCTGGGAAGGCACTGAAGCTTTCTTT
j_gene: TRBJ2-6; d_gene: -; v_gene: TRBV30; abundance: once; CDR3aa: CAWSVGGGANVLTF; CDR3nt: TGTGCCTGGAGTGTAGGGGGTGGGGCCAACGTCCTGACTTTC
j_gene: TRBJ1-4; d_gene: -; v_gene: TRBV7-9; abundance: -; CDR3aa: CASSLLAGVEKLFF; CDR3nt: TGTGCCAGCAGCTTACTTGCAGGGGTGGAAAAACTGTTTTTT
j_gene: TRBJ2-1; d_gene: TRBD2; v_gene: TRBV29-1; abundance: -; CDR3aa: CSAPSGSMDEQFF; CDR3nt: TGCAGCGCACCTAGCGGGTCGATGGATGAGCAGTTCTTC
j_gene: TRBJ2-7; d_gene: -; v_gene: TRBV28; abundance: -; CDR3aa: CASSLRAVYEQYF; CDR3nt: TGTGCCAGCAGTTTACGGGCGGTCTACGAGCAGTACTTC
j_gene: TRBJ1-5; d_gene: TRBD1; v_gene: TRBV30; abundance: -; CDR3aa: CAWSSPRGLNQPQHF; CDR3nt: TGTGCCTGGAGTTCCCCCAGGGGGCTGAATCAGCCCCAGCATTTT
j_gene: TRBJ1-1; d_gene: -; v_gene: TRBV9; abundance: -; CDR3aa: CPRANTEAFF; CDR3nt: TGTCCTAGAGCGAACACTGAAGCTTTCTTT
j_gene: TRBJ1-5; d_gene: -; v_gene: TRBV28; abundance: once; CDR3aa: CASSLWGTVGQPQHF; CDR3nt: TGTGCCAGCAGTTTATGGGGGACGGTGGGGCAGCCCCAGCATTTT
j_gene: TRBJ2-1; d_gene: TRBD1; v_gene: TRBV6-5; abundance: -; CDR3aa: CASSRRDSFYNEQFF; CDR3nt: TGTGCCAGCAGCCGACGGGACAGCTTCTACAATGAGCAGTTCTTC
j_gene: TRBJ2-1; d_gene: -; v_gene: TRBV7-6; abundance: -; CDR3aa: CASSLDSGLESRDEQFF; CDR3nt: TGTGCCAGCAGCTTAGACTCGGGGCTAGAGAGTAGGGATGAGCAGTTCTTC
j_gene: TRBJ2-3; d_gene: TRBD2; v_gene: TRBV9; abundance: -; CDR3aa: CASSVVGASGSTDTQYF; CDR3nt: TGTGCCAGCAGCGTAGTCGGGGCTAGCGGGAGCACAGATACGCAGTATTTT
j_gene: TRBJ2-5; d_gene: TRBD2; v_gene: TRBV11-3; abundance: once; CDR3aa: CASSSGLAGEETQYF; CDR3nt: TGTGCCAGCAGCTCGGGACTAGCGGGAGAAGAGACCCAGTACTTC
j_gene: TRBJ2-1; d_gene: TRBD2; v_gene: TRBV9; abundance: few; CDR3aa: CASSTKPGLASEQFF; CDR3nt: TGTGCCAGCAGCACCAAACCGGGACTAGCGTCTGAGCAGTTCTTC
j_gene: TRBJ2-7; d_gene: -; v_gene: TRBV2; abundance: -; CDR3aa: CASGNYEQYF; CDR3nt: TGTGCCAGCGGAAACTACGAGCAGTACTTC
j_gene: TRBJ2-3; d_gene: TRBD2; v_gene: TRBV7-8; abundance: -; CDR3aa: CASSFLREGPRNTQYF; CDR3nt: TGTGCCAGCAGCTTTTTGCGGGAGGGCCCTCGGAATACGCAGTATTTT
j_gene: TRBJ2-1; d_gene: -; v_gene: TRBV9; abundance: -; CDR3aa: CASSGGAGSYNEQFF; CDR3nt: TGTGCCAGCAGCGGAGGGGCGGGCTCCTACAATGAGCAGTTCTTC
j_gene: TRBJ2-3; d_gene: -; v_gene: TRBV11-2; abundance: few; CDR3aa: CASSEDQIYTDTQYF; CDR3nt: TGTGCCAGCAGCGAGGACCAAATTTACACAGATACGCAGTATTTT
j_gene: TRBJ2-7; d_gene: -; v_gene: TRBV29-1; abundance: -; CDR3aa: CSVLGAIGDFVYEQYF; CDR3nt: TGCAGCGTTTTAGGGGCTATTGGGGACTTCGTCTACGAGCAGTACTTC
j_gene: TRBJ1-1; d_gene: -; v_gene: TRBV6-1; abundance: -; CDR3aa: CASKPGGNTEAFF; CDR3nt: TGTGCCAGCAAGCCGGGGGGGAACACTGAAGCTTTCTTT
j_gene: TRBJ2-3; d_gene: TRBD2; v_gene: TRBV7-8; abundance: -; CDR3aa: CASSLPSGSGDTQYF; CDR3nt: TGTGCCAGCAGCTTGCCTAGCGGGAGTGGGGATACGCAGTATTTT
j_gene: TRBJ2-2; d_gene: TRBD2; v_gene: TRBV28; abundance: few; CDR3aa: CASTVAGPNTGELFF; CDR3nt: TGTGCCAGCACGGTAGCGGGGCCGAACACCGGGGAGCTGTTTTTT
j_gene: TRBJ2-5; d_gene: -; v_gene: TRBV7-9; abundance: -; CDR3aa: CASSFGLLQETQYF; CDR3nt: TGTGCCAGCAGCTTCGGATTGCTTCAAGAGACCCAGTACTTC
j_gene: TRBJ1-1; d_gene: TRBD1; v_gene: TRBV7-2; abundance: -; CDR3aa: CASSPRQGMNTEAFF; CDR3nt: TGTGCCAGCAGCCCTCGACAGGGTATGAACACTGAAGCTTTCTTT
j_gene: TRBJ2-1; d_gene: TRBD2; v_gene: TRBV27; abundance: -; CDR3aa: CASSPGTSGRVGVEQFF; CDR3nt: TGTGCCAGCAGTCCCGGGACTAGCGGGAGGGTCGGCGTGGAGCAGTTCTTC
j_gene: TRBJ1-1; d_gene: -; v_gene: TRBV5-6; abundance: -; CDR3aa: CASSLRTEAFF; CDR3nt: TGTGCCAGCAGCCTTAGGACTGAAGCTTTCTTT
j_gene: TRBJ2-7; d_gene: TRBD1; v_gene: TRBV13; abundance: -; CDR3aa: CASSLGTELYEQYF; CDR3nt: TGTGCCAGCAGCTTGGGGACAGAACTCTACGAGCAGTACTTC
j_gene: TRBJ2-1; d_gene: TRBD2; v_gene: TRBV7-9; abundance: -; CDR3aa: CASSWTSGNGEQFF; CDR3nt: TGTGCCAGCAGCTGGACTAGCGGGAACGGTGAGCAGTTCTTC
j_gene: TRBJ2-1; d_gene: TRBD2; v_gene: TRBV28; abundance: -; CDR3aa: CASSLESGRTNNEQFF; CDR3nt: TGTGCCAGCAGTCTCGAGAGCGGGAGGACCAACAATGAGCAGTTCTTC
j_gene: TRBJ1-2; d_gene: TRBD1; v_gene: TRBV2; abundance: -; CDR3aa: CALLSGQGGGYTF; CDR3nt: TGTGCCCTCCTTTCGGGACAGGGCGGGGGCTACACCTTC
j_gene: TRBJ2-1; d_gene: -; v_gene: TRBV6-5; abundance: -; CDR3aa: CASSYSPQGPRFF; CDR3nt: TGTGCCAGCAGTTATAGCCCGCAGGGGCCTCGGTTCTTC
j_gene: TRBJ1-2; d_gene: -; v_gene: TRBV4-1; abundance: -; CDR3aa: CASSPPGGGDRYTF; CDR3nt: TGCGCCAGCAGCCCCCCCGGGGGCGGAGATCGCTACACCTTC
j_gene: TRBJ2-7; d_gene: TRBD2; v_gene: TRBV25-1; abundance: -; CDR3aa: CASSPSSGWSYEQYF; CDR3nt: TGTGCCAGCAGTCCCTCTAGCGGTTGGTCCTACGAGCAGTACTTC
j_gene: TRBJ2-2; d_gene: -; v_gene: TRBV4-3; abundance: -; CDR3aa: CASSQSILKSDGELFF; CDR3nt: TGCGCCAGCAGCCAAAGTATTCTCAAGAGTGACGGGGAGCTGTTTTTT
j_gene: TRBJ2-1; d_gene: -; v_gene: TRBV19; abundance: -; CDR3aa: CASSISGSTANEQFF; CDR3nt: TGTGCCAGTAGTATATCCGGGAGCACGGCCAATGAGCAGTTCTTC
j_gene: TRBJ2-3; d_gene: TRBD2; v_gene: TRBV6-4; abundance: -; CDR3aa: CASSEGLAGTDTQYF; CDR3nt: TGTGCCAGCAGTGAAGGTCTAGCGGGCACAGATACGCAGTATTTT
j_gene: TRBJ2-1; d_gene: -; v_gene: TRBV6-6; abundance: once; CDR3aa: CASSYPRGGSDNEQFF; CDR3nt: TGTGCCAGCAGTTACCCTCGAGGGGGATCCGACAATGAGCAGTTCTTC
j_gene: TRBJ2-7; d_gene: TRBD1; v_gene: TRBV11-2; abundance: -; CDR3aa: CASSFYQGANYEQYF; CDR3nt: TGTGCCAGCAGCTTTTACCAGGGGGCCAATTACGAGCAGTACTTC
j_gene: TRBJ2-3; d_gene: TRBD2; v_gene: TRBV5-1; abundance: -; CDR3aa: CASSLAVGAGVARDTQYF; CDR3nt: TGCGCCAGCAGCTTGGCCGTCGGGGCGGGGGTTGCTCGGGATACGCAGTATTTT
j_gene: TRBJ2-5; d_gene: -; v_gene: TRBV19; abundance: -; CDR3aa: CASSLRGVSQETQYF; CDR3nt: TGTGCCAGTAGCCTAAGGGGAGTAAGCCAAGAGACCCAGTACTTC
j_gene: TRBJ1-2; d_gene: -; v_gene: TRBV10-3; abundance: -; CDR3aa: CAISESIQANYGYTF; CDR3nt: TGTGCCATCAGTGAGTCGATACAGGCTAACTATGGCTACACCTTC
j_gene: TRBJ1-1; d_gene: -; v_gene: TRBV9; abundance: -; CDR3aa: CASSVDGVNTEAFF; CDR3nt: TGTGCCAGCAGCGTAGATGGAGTGAACACTGAAGCTTTCTTT
j_gene: TRBJ2-1; d_gene: -; v_gene: TRBV19; abundance: -; CDR3aa: CASSISAVGANEQFF; CDR3nt: TGTGCCAGTAGTATCTCCGCCGTTGGGGCCAATGAGCAGTTCTTC